The 3 T cell receptor beta chains reported below all come from one sample, sequenced in a study of immune cell composition in non-small cell lung cancer. The data were produced by immunoSEQ multiplex PCR, yet TCRdb's version contains in-frame clones alone and is incomplete. The sample shows around 16,000 clones, 77% of them seen only once. Normal lung was sampled as far from the tumour as possible, at least 3 cm. These data are also associated with another study on CD4 T cells in lung cancer.

The sample taken for sequencing was non-adjacent lung tissue. The receptors here all came from a human donor with non-small cell lung cancer.

V is TRBV4-1 and J is TRBJ1-5, with D maybe TRBD1 (5 bases). Germline V gives CDR1 MGHRA, CDR2 YSYEKL. V lost 3 bases, J lost 7 bases, and 22 bases lay in between. The CDR3 length is 17 residues. The CDR3 spells CASSQNAATAGVQPQHF. The CDR3 DNA reads as TGCGCCAGCAGCCAGAATGCCGCGACAGCCGGGGTACAGCCCCAGCATTTT.

The J gene is TRBJ2-1, the V gene TRBV5-4; 9 nucleotides match TRBD2. CDR3 size: 15 residues. CDR1 is SGHNT and CDR2 is YYREEE in the germline V gene (reference sequence). V shed 1 base and J 4 bases; nucleotides not matched to a gene: 3. CDR3: CASSLSSGAYNEQFF. The DNA of the CDR3 is TGTGCCAGCAGCTTGTCTAGCGGGGCTTACAATGAGCAGTTCTTC.

There are a few counts of this clone. The chain joins TRBV7-9 to TRBJ2-1; 10 bases fit TRBD2. The junction had 4 bases not matched to a gene; V was cut back by 1 base and J by 7 bases. The germline V gene has CDR1 SEHNR and CDR2 FQNEAQ (reference sequence). The CDR3 consists of 15 residues. The CDR3 DNA reads TGTGCCAGCAGCTTAGTAGCGGGGGGAGGGAATGAGCAGTTCTTC. Translating gives CASSLVAGGGNEQFF.